These T cell receptor beta chains were read from a single sample in a study of shared clonotypes between healthy human individuals. The protocol was immunoSEQ multiplex PCR, while the TCRdb copy is restricted to in-frame clones and leaves out a portion. The table has about 2.1 million clones, roughly 95% seen once. The sample consisted of naive CD8+ T cells from PBMCs. These receptor sequences come from a man aged 18 to 35 in good health. Some clones in this sample may be carry-over from other donors' samples. The CDR3 runs from the conserved cysteine through the conserved F or W. The D gene is left open where the match is weak. Part of the rows lack a size; the others show once, few, many or a class for expanded clones.

size	V	J	D	DNA	CDR3
-	TRBV10-3	TRBJ2-1	-	TGTGCCATCAGTGGCCCCGGATCTGAGCAGTTCTTC	CAISGPGSEQFF
-	TRBV5-6	TRBJ2-7	-	TGTGCCAGCAGCTTGGGGACGGAGTCCTACGAGCAGTACTTC	CASSLGTESYEQYF
once	TRBV7-2	TRBJ1-4	-	TGTGCCAGCAGCTTAGGGGTCAGCCCTCAACTGTTTTTT	CASSLGVSPQLFF
-	TRBV6-1	TRBJ2-7	-	TGTGCCAGCAGTGACCAGGGACACTACGAGCAGTACTTC	CASSDQGHYEQYF
-	TRBV27	TRBJ1-1	-	TGTGCCAGCAGTTTATCGTTTGGGGGGCCACGGGTGGCTTTCTTT	CASSLSFGGPRVAFF
-	TRBV7-9	TRBJ2-7	TRBD2	TGTGCCAGCAGCCTAGGACCGGGAGGGCCTTACGAGCAGTACTTC	CASSLGPGGPYEQYF
-	TRBV4-3	TRBJ1-4	TRBD1	TGCGCCAGCAGCCGCGAGGGGACAGAACCACTAGGGGAAAAACTGTTTTTT	CASSREGTEPLGEKLFF
-	TRBV28	TRBJ2-7	-	TGTGCCAGCCGCCCGGGCTGGAGCTACGAGCAGTACTTC	CASRPGWSYEQYF
-	TRBV4-1	TRBJ2-1	-	TGCGCCAGCAGCCAAGACAATAGGCGGGTGGGCAGTGAGCAGTTCTTC	CASSQDNRRVGSEQFF
-	TRBV28	TRBJ2-5	-	TGTGCCAGCAGTTGGGGGTACCAAGAGACCCAGTACTTC	CASSWGYQETQYF
-	TRBV9	TRBJ1-4	-	TGTGCCAGCAGCGTAGGAGAGGGGGGAAATGAAAAACTGTTTTTT	CASSVGEGGNEKLFF
-	TRBV28	TRBJ1-2	-	TGTGCCGCACTATTCTCGAGGGGCTATGGCTACACCTTC	CAALFSRGYGYTF
-	TRBV28	TRBJ1-1	-	TGTGCCAGCAGTCTAAAACCGGGACACCTGAACACTGAAGCTTTCTTT	CASSLKPGHLNTEAFF
-	TRBV5-4	TRBJ2-7	TRBD2	TGTGCCAGCAGCTTGGCATCTGGGAGGGGCGAGCAGTACTTC	CASSLASGRGEQYF
-	TRBV7-3	TRBJ2-1	-	TGTGCCAGCAGCTTAACTGAGGGTGAGCAGTTCTTC	CASSLTEGEQFF
-	TRBV29-1	TRBJ1-1	TRBD1	TGCAGCGTTCCACAGGGGATTGAAGCTTTCTTT	CSVPQGIEAFF
-	TRBV6-1	TRBJ2-1	-	TGTGCCAGCCAGAGGGACTTCGGCAATGAGCAGTTCTTC	CASQRDFGNEQFF
-	TRBV9	TRBJ2-6	-	TGTGCCAGCAGCGTAGTAATCTCTGGGGCCAACGTCCTGACTTTC	CASSVVISGANVLTF
-	TRBV7-3	TRBJ2-3	-	TGTGCCAGCAGCTTATCCCCCAGGGGCACAGATACGCAGTATTTT	CASSLSPRGTDTQYF
-	TRBV2	TRBJ2-3	TRBD2	TGTGCCAGCAGGGGGGGACTAGCGCGCACAGATACGCAGTATTTT	CASRGGLARTDTQYF
-	TRBV7-9	TRBJ2-7	-	TGTGCCAGCAGCCCAGCCAGCTACGAGCAGTACTTC	CASSPASYEQYF
-	TRBV4-1	TRBJ1-2	-	TGCGCCAGCAGCCAAGATTCATCGGGGAAAGGTGGCTACACCTTC	CASSQDSSGKGGYTF
-	TRBV5-1	TRBJ1-5	-	TGCGCCAGCAGTGAGAGGAGCAATCAGCCCCAGCATTTT	CASSERSNQPQHF
-	TRBV28	TRBJ2-1	TRBD1	TGTGCCAGCAGTCCCACCAACAGGGGGGTGGACAATGAGCAGTTCTTC	CASSPTNRGVDNEQFF
once	TRBV11-3	TRBJ2-7	TRBD2	TGTGCCAGCAGCTTAGGTCGCGGGGGCGAGCAGTACTTC	CASSLGRGGEQYF
-	TRBV9	TRBJ2-7	-	TGTGCCAGCAGCGTAGCTACCGGGGACAACTACGAGCAGTACTTC	CASSVATGDNYEQYF
-	TRBV29-1	TRBJ2-3	TRBD2	TGCAGCGTCTTCCCCGGGACTAGCGGGAGCCAAGATACGCAGTATTTT	CSVFPGTSGSQDTQYF
few	TRBV29-1	TRBJ1-1	-	TGCAGCGTTGGGGGACTCCTGGCGGAAGCTTTCTTT	CSVGGLLAEAFF
-	TRBV7-2	TRBJ2-2	-	TGTGCCAGCAGCTGGGGGACCACCACCGGGGAGCTGTTTTTT	CASSWGTTTGELFF
-	TRBV7-3	TRBJ1-4	-	TGTGCCAGCAGCCCCGGGGTTTCAACTAATGAAAAACTGTTTTTT	CASSPGVSTNEKLFF
-	TRBV4-3	TRBJ2-2	TRBD1	TGCGCCAGCAGCCAAGATTTGACAGGGGGTATCCCCGGGGAGCTGTTTTTT	CASSQDLTGGIPGELFF
-	TRBV12-5	TRBJ2-5	TRBD2	TGTGCTAGTGGTCCAGGGGGACTAGCGGTCCAAGAGACCCAGTACTTC	CASGPGGLAVQETQYF
-	TRBV14	TRBJ2-3	-	TGTGCCAGCAGCCCTCTAGGGTCCTCGGGGGAGAGTTTT	CASSPLGSSGESF
-	TRBV11-2	TRBJ2-7	TRBD2	TGTGCCAGCAGCTTAAACGCGGGAGCTCCCCACGAGCAGTACTTC	CASSLNAGAPHEQYF
-	TRBV29-1	TRBJ2-7	-	TGCAGCGTTGAAGTTATTGAGGACAGCCTAAGTTCCTACGAGCAGTACTTC	CSVEVIEDSLSSYEQYF
once	TRBV6-6	TRBJ1-1	TRBD1	TGTGCCAGCAGTTACTCAGGTCAGGGGGCGCCGGCTTTCTTT	CASSYSGQGAPAFF
-	TRBV7-5	TRBJ2-7	-	-	CVRSFLWDRPYEQYF
-	TRBV28	TRBJ2-1	TRBD2	TGTGCCAGCAGTTTATTGATACCGGGACTAGCCGAGGGTGAGCAGTTCTTC	CASSLLIPGLAEGEQFF
once	TRBV4-3	TRBJ1-2	-	TGCGCCAGCAGCCAAGACTGGGGCCAGCCCTATGGCTACACCTTC	CASSQDWGQPYGYTF
-	TRBV13	TRBJ1-2	-	TGTGCCAGCAGCTTTGTTCAGGGTCGGGACTATGGCTACACCTTC	CASSFVQGRDYGYTF
-	TRBV2	TRBJ2-1	TRBD2	TGTGCCACCCCAGGACTAGCCTCCCATGAGCAGTTCTTC	CATPGLASHEQFF
-	TRBV27	TRBJ1-1	-	TGTGCCAGCAGTTCCTACACCCTAGTGGGTTTTAACACTGAAGCTTTCTTT	CASSSYTLVGFNTEAFF
-	TRBV4-1	TRBJ2-7	TRBD1	TGCGCCAGCAGCCAAGATGGGACAGGGAAAGGCGAGCAGTACTTC	CASSQDGTGKGEQYF
-	TRBV9	TRBJ2-1	TRBD2	TGTGCCAGCAGCCCGGGACTAGCGGGTGAGCAGTTCTTC	CASSPGLAGEQFF
-	TRBV2	TRBJ2-7	-	TGTGCCAGCAGGCCGGGCCCCTTC	CASRPGPF
-	TRBV9	TRBJ2-3	-	TGTGCCAGCAGCCCGGATCGGCCCGATACGCAGTATTTT	CASSPDRPDTQYF
-	TRBV19	TRBJ1-3	-	TGTGCCAGTAGTATTCGGGGGACTGGAAACACCATATATTTT	CASSIRGTGNTIYF
-	TRBV7-6	TRBJ1-2	-	TGTGCCAGCAGCTTAGCGCAGGCGTCTGGCTACACCTTC	CASSLAQASGYTF
-	TRBV9	TRBJ1-2	-	TGTGCCAGCAGCCCCGCCGGGACACCGAAAGAGAACTATGGCTACACCTTC	CASSPAGTPKENYGYTF
once	TRBV7-9	TRBJ2-3	TRBD2	TGTGCCAGCAGCTCGGGACTAGCGTACACAGATACGCAGTATTTT	CASSSGLAYTDTQYF
-	TRBV11-2	TRBJ2-7	-	TGTGCCAGCAGCTTAGTAGTTCATGGAGACGAGCAGTACTTC	CASSLVVHGDEQYF
-	TRBV7-9	TRBJ2-7	TRBD2	TGTGCCAGCAGCGGGGGCGGTACGGGAGGGCCAGGGCTCTACGAGCAGTACTTC	CASSGGGTGGPGLYEQYF
-	TRBV7-9	TRBJ2-6	-	TGTGCCAGCAGCTCGCCCTTCCAGGTGGCTGGGGCCAACGTCCTGACTTTC	CASSSPFQVAGANVLTF
once	TRBV6-5	TRBJ1-5	-	TGTGCCAGCAGGCCAGGGACCGCCCGCAATCAGCCCCAGCATTTT	CASRPGTARNQPQHF
-	TRBV5-6	TRBJ1-1	TRBD1	TGTGCCAGCAGCTTGGGGACAGGGGGCTTGAACACTGAAGCTTTCTTT	CASSLGTGGLNTEAFF